A selection of T cell receptor beta chains follows, all from one sample in a study of blood T cell repertoires in COVID-19. Measured with immunoSEQ multiplex PCR; TCRdb has only the in-frame clones, and not every one. The sample carries about 170,000 clones, around nine tenths recorded once. What was sequenced was peripheral blood. These receptors came from a man between 18 and 35 years old with active or convalescent COVID-19. The CDR3 runs from the conserved cysteine through the conserved F or W. The D gene is left open where the match is weak. A row's size may be missing; if present it is once, few, many or a size class.

D: TRBD1; J: TRBJ1-5; length: 15; V: TRBV6-6; size: NA; DNA: TGTGCCAGCAGCCGGGGGCAGGGGGGCAATCAGCCCCAGCATTTT; CDR3: CASSRGQGGNQPQHF
D: NA; J: TRBJ2-5; length: 14; V: TRBV5-4; size: NA; DNA: TGTGCCAGCAGCTTACGGCAGGGACAAGAGACCCAGTACTTC; CDR3: CASSLRQGQETQYF
D: NA; J: TRBJ1-1; length: 13; V: TRBV4-3; size: few; DNA: TGCGCCAGCAGCCAACCCGGGGAGACTGAAGCTTTCTTT; CDR3: CASSQPGETEAFF
D: NA; J: TRBJ1-2; length: 13; V: TRBV27; size: NA; DNA: TGTGCCAGCAGTCAACCGGGAACATATGGCTACACCTTC; CDR3: CASSQPGTYGYTF
D: NA; J: TRBJ2-1; length: 16; V: TRBV29-1; size: NA; DNA: TGCAGCGTTGCCGCCCCTGGCAGAACCTCCTACAATGAGCAGTTCTTC; CDR3: CSVAAPGRTSYNEQFF
D: NA; J: TRBJ2-2; length: 15; V: TRBV24-1; size: NA; DNA: TGTGCCACCAGTGATTTTAGAAGTAACACCGGGGAGCTGTTTTTT; CDR3: CATSDFRSNTGELFF
D: NA; J: TRBJ1-3; length: 16; V: TRBV5-1; size: NA; DNA: TGCGCCAGCAGCTTGGGGGGCCTGAGCTCTGGAAACACCATATATTTT; CDR3: CASSLGGLSSGNTIYF
D: NA; J: TRBJ2-1; length: 13; V: TRBV5-1; size: few; DNA: TGCGCCAGCAGCCCCGGAGGGAGAGATGAGCAGTTCTTC; CDR3: CASSPGGRDEQFF
D: NA; J: TRBJ2-1; length: 14; V: TRBV19; size: NA; DNA: TGTGCCAGTAACGGACTCGTGGGACTGGGGGAGCAGTTCTTC; CDR3: CASNGLVGLGEQFF
D: TRBD2; J: TRBJ2-1; length: 15; V: TRBV6-5; size: NA; DNA: TGTGCCAGCAGTTACCAAGCGGGAGAAAGGAATGAGCAGTTCTTC; CDR3: CASSYQAGERNEQFF
D: TRBD1; J: TRBJ2-2; length: 16; V: TRBV6-2/TRBV6-3; size: NA; DNA: TGTGCCAGCAGTTCGCCGGGACAGGGGGGGGCCGGGGAGCTGTTTTTT; CDR3: CASSSPGQGGAGELFF
D: NA; J: TRBJ1-6; length: 16; V: TRBV11-2; size: NA; DNA: TGTGCCAGCAGCTTAGATCGAAGAGGCCTTAATTCACCCCTCCACTTT; CDR3: CASSLDRRGLNSPLHF
D: NA; J: TRBJ1-2; length: 14; V: TRBV11-2; size: NA; DNA: TGTGCCAGCAGCTTAGTCGAAACAGGGTGGGGCTACACCTTC; CDR3: CASSLVETGWGYTF
D: NA; J: TRBJ2-1; length: 14; V: TRBV7-9; size: NA; DNA: TGTGCCAGCAGCTTCAGGATGGAGGGGAGTGAGCAGTTCTTC; CDR3: CASSFRMEGSEQFF
D: TRBD2; J: TRBJ2-1; length: 16; V: TRBV24-1; size: NA; DNA: TGTGCCACCAGTATGCCCGGGACTAGCGGACGGGGTGAGCAGTTCTTC; CDR3: CATSMPGTSGRGEQFF
D: NA; J: TRBJ1-4; length: 15; V: TRBV19; size: NA; DNA: TGTGCCAGTAGTCTCAGACACCAGTCTAATGAAAAACTGTTTTTT; CDR3: CASSLRHQSNEKLFF
D: TRBD2; J: TRBJ2-1; length: 16; V: TRBV7-3; size: NA; DNA: TGTGCCAGCAGCCCAGGGGCGGGAGGGCCCTACAATGAGCAGTTCTTC; CDR3: CASSPGAGGPYNEQFF
D: NA; J: TRBJ2-7; length: 13; V: TRBV11-2; size: once; DNA: TGTGCCAGCAGTTTGTCAGGGGTCCACGAGCAGTACTTC; CDR3: CASSLSGVHEQYF
D: TRBD2; J: TRBJ2-5; length: 15; V: TRBV11-2; size: NA; DNA: TGTGCCAGCAGCTCCGGACTAGCGCCCCCGGAGACCCAGTACTTC; CDR3: CASSSGLAPPETQYF
D: NA; J: TRBJ2-1; length: 10; V: TRBV12-3/TRBV12-4; size: once; DNA: TGTGCCAGCAGTTCTGATGAGCAGTTCTTC; CDR3: CASSSDEQFF
D: TRBD1; J: TRBJ1-1; length: 13; V: TRBV7-9; size: once; DNA: TGTGCCAGTAGCTCCGACAGGGGCACTGAAGCTTTCTTT; CDR3: CASSSDRGTEAFF
D: NA; J: TRBJ1-1; length: 16; V: TRBV28; size: few; DNA: TGTGCCAGCAGTTTCTCCCCGGACAGAATGAACACTGAAGCTTTCTTT; CDR3: CASSFSPDRMNTEAFF
D: NA; J: TRBJ2-3; length: 13; V: TRBV3-1/TRBV3-2; size: few; DNA: TGTGCCAGCAGCCAATCCGGCACAGATACGCAGTATTTT; CDR3: CASSQSGTDTQYF
D: TRBD1; J: TRBJ1-2; length: 13; V: TRBV28; size: NA; DNA: TGTGCCAGCAGCAGGGGGCCGGGCTATGGCTACACCTTC; CDR3: CASSRGPGYGYTF
D: TRBD2; J: TRBJ2-7; length: 15; V: TRBV19; size: NA; DNA: TGTGCCAGTAGTGTTACGACTAGCGGGACCTACGAGCAGTACTTC; CDR3: CASSVTTSGTYEQYF
D: NA; J: TRBJ2-1; length: 15; V: TRBV24-1; size: NA; DNA: TGTGCCACCAGTGAGGTATACAGCTCCTACAATGAGCAGTTCTTC; CDR3: CATSEVYSSYNEQFF
D: TRBD1; J: TRBJ1-2; length: 15; V: TRBV3-1/TRBV3-2; size: NA; DNA: TGTGCCAGCAGCCAGGGACAGGCGGGGGCAGGTGGCTACACCTTC; CDR3: CASSQGQAGAGGYTF
D: TRBD1; J: TRBJ1-4; length: 16; V: TRBV5-4; size: once; DNA: TGTGCCAGCAGCTTCGGACAGGGGGCAACTAATGAAAAACTGTTTTTT; CDR3: CASSFGQGATNEKLFF
D: NA; J: TRBJ2-7; length: 13; V: TRBV15; size: NA; DNA: TGTGCCACCGGTAAGGAGACTCTCTACGAGCAGTACTTC; CDR3: CATGKETLYEQYF
D: NA; J: TRBJ1-1; length: 12; V: TRBV2; size: NA; DNA: TGTGCCAGCAGGGAGGATAACACTGAAGCTTTCTTT; CDR3: CASREDNTEAFF
D: NA; J: TRBJ1-2; length: 13; V: TRBV28; size: NA; DNA: TGTGCCAGCAGTTTGAGGGAGATCGATGGCTACACCTTC; CDR3: CASSLREIDGYTF
D: NA; J: TRBJ2-2; length: 13; V: TRBV11-3; size: NA; DNA: TGTGCCAGCAGCCGGGTCCTGGACGGGGAGCTGTTTTTT; CDR3: CASSRVLDGELFF
D: NA; J: TRBJ2-1; length: 13; V: TRBV19; size: NA; DNA: TGTGCCAGTAGTATCTCAGCGTTCGATGAGCAGTTCTTC; CDR3: CASSISAFDEQFF
D: NA; J: TRBJ2-2; length: 17; V: TRBV24-1; size: NA; DNA: TGTGCCACCAGTGATCCGGGACACCCAAAGAACACCGGGGAGCTGTTTTTT; CDR3: CATSDPGHPKNTGELFF
D: TRBD1; J: TRBJ2-4; length: 14; V: TRBV5-4; size: NA; DNA: TGTGCCAGCAGCTTGCCGGGACAGCTAAACATTCAGTACTTC; CDR3: CASSLPGQLNIQYF
D: TRBD2; J: TRBJ2-1; length: 16; V: TRBV5-3; size: NA; DNA: TGTGCCAGAAGCTTGGCCTCTAGCGGGAGGGTGAATGAGCAGTTCTTC; CDR3: CARSLASSGRVNEQFF
D: NA; J: TRBJ2-2; length: 12; V: TRBV6-5; size: NA; DNA: TGTGCCAGCTCGGAGGGTCCCGGGGAGCTGTTTTTT; CDR3: CASSEGPGELFF
D: TRBD1; J: TRBJ1-3; length: 17; V: TRBV11-3; size: NA; DNA: TGTGCCAGCAGCTCCCCCGGACAGGGGAGGTCGGGAAACACCATATATTTT; CDR3: CASSSPGQGRSGNTIYF
D: NA; J: TRBJ1-3; length: 14; V: TRBV5-1; size: NA; DNA: TGCGCCAGCACCACAAGTGATCCCGGAAACACCATATATTTT; CDR3: CASTTSDPGNTIYF
D: NA; J: TRBJ2-3; length: 11; V: TRBV13; size: NA; DNA: TGTGCCAGCAGCTGGACTTATACGCAGTATTTT; CDR3: CASSWTYTQYF
D: TRBD1; J: TRBJ1-2; length: 17; V: TRBV4-1; size: NA; DNA: TGCGCCAGCAGCCAAGATCTAGTACCTGACAGGGGGAATGGCTACACCTTC; CDR3: CASSQDLVPDRGNGYTF
D: TRBD2; J: TRBJ2-1; length: 17; V: TRBV5-4; size: NA; DNA: TGTGCCAGCAGCCAGGGACTAGCGGGAGGCGGGTCATATGTGCAGTTCTTC; CDR3: CASSQGLAGGGSYVQFF
D: NA; J: TRBJ2-7; length: 17; V: TRBV7-9; size: NA; DNA: TGTGCCAGCAGCTACCCAAAGCGCGGGACAGACCAAGACGAGCAGTACTTC; CDR3: CASSYPKRGTDQDEQYF
D: NA; J: TRBJ1-4; length: 12; V: TRBV18; size: NA; DNA: TGTGCCAGCTCACCTAGAAGAGAAAAACTGTTTTTT; CDR3: CASSPRREKLFF
D: TRBD2; J: TRBJ2-7; length: 17; V: TRBV5-4; size: NA; DNA: TGTGCCAGCAGCTTGGGTAGAGCGGGACGGAGCTCCTACGAGCAGTACTTC; CDR3: CASSLGRAGRSSYEQYF
D: NA; J: TRBJ1-6; length: 15; V: TRBV10-3; size: NA; DNA: TGTGCCATCAGTGAGTCGATGGGAGGCAATTCACCCCTCCACTTT; CDR3: CAISESMGGNSPLHF
D: NA; J: TRBJ1-1; length: 14; V: TRBV10-3; size: NA; DNA: TGTGCCATATCACCTGGAGGGTTGGGGACTGAAGCTTTCTTT; CDR3: CAISPGGLGTEAFF
D: NA; J: TRBJ2-5; length: 18; V: TRBV5-4; size: NA; DNA: TGTGCCAGCAGCCGTCTACCGCGACAGAGTCTTGCCGGGGAGACCCAGTACTTC; CDR3: CASSRLPRQSLAGETQYF
D: TRBD1; J: TRBJ1-2; length: 16; V: TRBV28; size: few; DNA: TGTGCCAGCAGAGAAGCGCCGGGACAGGGCCACTATGGCTACACCTTC; CDR3: CASREAPGQGHYGYTF
D: TRBD1; J: TRBJ2-4; length: 16; V: TRBV28; size: NA; DNA: TGTGCCAGCAGTTTATACAGGGGGGTGGCCAAAAACATTCAGTACTTC; CDR3: CASSLYRGVAKNIQYF
D: TRBD1; J: TRBJ1-2; length: 15; V: TRBV5-6; size: NA; DNA: TGTGCCAGCAGCAAGGGAGACAGGGTGTTAAATGGCTACACCTTC; CDR3: CASSKGDRVLNGYTF
D: NA; J: TRBJ2-2; length: 15; V: TRBV10-3; size: NA; DNA: TGTGCCATCTCCAGGGGCTCAACCAGCACCGGGGAGCTGTTTTTT; CDR3: CAISRGSTSTGELFF
D: TRBD1; J: TRBJ1-2; length: 15; V: TRBV25-1; size: NA; DNA: TGTGCCAGCAGTGAATATTCGGGACAGGGTCAGGGCTACACCTTC; CDR3: CASSEYSGQGQGYTF
D: NA; J: TRBJ2-2; length: 15; V: TRBV7-9; size: NA; DNA: TGTGCCAGCAGCTTGACCGGGTCGAACACCGGGGAGCTGTTTTTT; CDR3: CASSLTGSNTGELFF
D: TRBD1; J: TRBJ1-4; length: 21; V: TRBV13; size: NA; DNA: TGTGCCAGCAGCTTAGGGCTCCCGGGACAGGGGCCTCAAGACGAAGTGGAAAAACTGTTTTTT; CDR3: CASSLGLPGQGPQDEVEKLFF
D: NA; J: TRBJ1-5; length: 16; V: TRBV7-9; size: NA; DNA: TGTGCCAGCAGCTTAGCAGGGGGGGAGGGCATGCAGCCCCAGCATTTT; CDR3: CASSLAGGEGMQPQHF
D: NA; J: TRBJ1-1; length: 14; V: TRBV2; size: NA; DNA: TGTGCCAGCACTCTAGAAGGGGTAGACACTGAAGCTTTCTTT; CDR3: CASTLEGVDTEAFF
D: NA; J: TRBJ1-1; length: 15; V: TRBV4-3; size: NA; DNA: TGCGCCAGCAGCCAAGGGCGGGGGGCGAACACTGAAGCTTTCTTT; CDR3: CASSQGRGANTEAFF
D: TRBD2; J: TRBJ2-1; length: 18; V: TRBV7-2; size: NA; DNA: TGTGCCAGCAGCTTTACTAGCGGGAGTTCGATCTTACTCAATGAGCAGTTCTTC; CDR3: CASSFTSGSSILLNEQFF